The source of this T cell receptor beta chain is a study of shared clonotypes between healthy human individuals. Study results and limitations: Genetic and exposure-history diversity was limited by the small donor number.

Points on this clone: Its antigen is not identified.

Produced via immunoSEQ multiplex PCR; TCRdb's table is partial and in-frame only. The data contain roughly 640,000 clones, around 97% of them singletons. The specimen was naive CD4+ T cells sorted from blood. As to subset: CD45RA+ positively selected. This sequence was found in a woman aged 25-40 years in good health.

The CDR3 loop reads CASSNSGTSGSYNEQFF. CDR3 in DNA: TGTGCCAGTAGTAACTCCGGGACTAGCGGCAGCTACAATGAGCAGTTCTTC. V is TRBV19 and J is TRBJ2-1, with 11 bases matching TRBD2. With V trimmed by 4 bases and J by 3 bases, 8 bases remained unmatched. CDR1 and CDR2 from the germline V gene are LNHDA and SQIVND (reference sequence). The CDR3 covers 17 residues.